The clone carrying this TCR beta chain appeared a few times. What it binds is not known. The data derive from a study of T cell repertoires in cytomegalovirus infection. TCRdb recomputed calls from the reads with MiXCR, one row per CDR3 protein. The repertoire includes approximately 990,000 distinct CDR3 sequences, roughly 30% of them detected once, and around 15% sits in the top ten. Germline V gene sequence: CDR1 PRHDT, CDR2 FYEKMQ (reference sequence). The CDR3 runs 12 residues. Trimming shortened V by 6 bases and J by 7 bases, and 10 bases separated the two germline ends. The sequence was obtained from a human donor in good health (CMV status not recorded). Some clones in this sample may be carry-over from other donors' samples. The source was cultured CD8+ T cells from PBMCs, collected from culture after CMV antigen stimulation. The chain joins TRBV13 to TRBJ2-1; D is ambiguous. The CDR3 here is CASRFRVNEQFF. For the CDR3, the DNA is TGTGCCAGCAGGTTTAGGGTTAATGAGCAGTTCTTC.